This entry lists 15 T cell receptor beta chains sequenced from one sample in a study of T-cell memory formation after mild COVID-19. Via MiXCR, TCRdb re-called the 5' RACE reads, giving one row per CDR3 protein. The sample consists of 400,000 or so distinct CDR3 sequences, over 20% of them appearing once. The sequencing sample was made of PBMCs or a T cell subset sorted from them (not recorded which). All receptors come from an adult woman who had mild COVID-19 (a few samples of this study predate the infection). Cell type and time point are not known.

The chain is built from TRBV2 and TRBJ1-1; TRBD1 aligns across 9 bases. CDR1 is SNHLY, CDR2 FYNNEI, per germline. With V trimmed by 7 bases and J by 7 bases, 10 bases remained unmatched. This CDR3 spans 14 amino acids. CDR3 in DNA: TGTGCCAGCACCCGACTAGACAGGGGGGGTGAAGCTTTCTTT. It is translated as CASTRLDRGGEAFF. The whole variable domain, remainder taken from reference TRBV2 and TRBJ1-1, is EPEVTQTPSHQVTQMGQEVILRCVPISNHLYFYWYRQILGQKVEFLVSFYNNEISEKSEIFDDQFSVERPDGSNFTLKIRSTKLEDSAMYFCASTRLDRGGEAFFGQGTRLTVV.

The chain is built from TRBV9 and TRBJ2-1; tentatively, D is TRBD2 (5 bases). V gave up 0 bases and J gave up 5 bases, with 24 bases separating them. In germline, CDR1 is SGDLS, CDR2 YYNGEE. The CDR3 has 19 residues. The chain's CDR3 is CASSVGGDPGGFPNNEQFF. DNA for the CDR3: TGTGCCAGCAGCGTAGGAGGAGATCCCGGAGGCTTCCCCAACAATGAGCAGTTCTTC.

This clonotype turned up a few times. This chain connects TRBV7-3 to TRBJ2-1, with D possibly TRBD2 on 7 matching bases. Germline CDR1 SGHTA, CDR2 FQGTGA. The CDR3 has 15 residues. V dropped 5 bases and J dropped 0 bases, with 11 bases sitting between them. CDR3 in amino acids: CASSPAGASYNEQFF. CDR3 DNA: TGTGCCAGCAGCCCGGCGGGGGCCTCCTACAATGAGCAGTTCTTC.

The chain links TRBV30 to TRBJ2-3, with D perhaps matching TRBD2 (6 bases). CDR1 and CDR2 (germline): GTSNPN, SVGIG (reference sequence). The V end lost 2 bases, the J end lost 10 bases, and 16 bases lay between the germline ends. There are 13 residues in the CDR3. CDR3: CAWSRRESDSQYF. The CDR3 DNA follows: TGTGCCTGGAGTCGGAGGGAGTCCGATTCGCAGTATTTT. Full variable domain (outside the CDR3, taken from reference TRBV30 and TRBJ2-3): SQTIHQWPATLVQPVGSPLSLECTVEGTSNPNLYWYRQAAGRGLQLLFYSVGIGQISSEVPQNLSASRPQDRQFILSSKKLLLSDSGFYLCAWSRRESDSQYFGPGTRLTVL.

This clonotype was found many times. The rearrangement uses TRBV24-1 and TRBJ2-1; 7 bases fit TRBD1. This CDR3 is built from 14 residues. V lost 6 bases to trimming and J lost 2 bases; unmatched junction nucleotides: 3. CDR1 and CDR2 (germline): KGHDR, SFDVKD. CDR3 DNA sequence: TGTGCCACCAGTCGACAGGGCCCCTACAATGAGCAGTTCTTC. This encodes CATSRQGPYNEQFF.

This clonotype turned up a few times. The rearrangement links TRBV24-1 to TRBJ2-1; the match to TRBD1 covers 8 bases. Germline V lookup: CDR1 KGHDR, CDR2 SFDVKD. V dropped 8 bases and J dropped 4; count of bases not matched to a gene: 6. The CDR3 has 14 residues. CDR3 protein: CATTPGGAYNEQFF. Written as DNA, the CDR3 is TGTGCCACCACTCCAGGGGGCGCGTACAATGAGCAGTTCTTC.

The chain couples TRBV27 to TRBJ2-7; the D is unclear. The CDR3 sequence is 15 residues long. Trimming pared 2 bases from V and 4 bases from J, leaving 15 bases between. The V gene's germline CDR1 is MNHEY and CDR2 SMNVEV (reference sequence). The CDR3: CASSLKSQPSYEQYF. The DNA of the CDR3 is TGTGCCAGCAGTTTAAAGTCCCAACCATCTTACGAGCAGTACTTC.

This clonotype was detected a few times. This chain connects TRBV5-1 to TRBJ1-1; no firm D call. Trimming stripped 0 bases from V and 4 bases from J, with 10 bases between. The CDR3 is made up of 14 amino acids. The germline gives CDR1 SGHRS, CDR2 YFSETQ. As DNA, the CDR3 is TGCGCCAGCAGCTTGGACGGGCCTTCCACTGAAGCTTTCTTT. This sequence encodes CASSLDGPSTEAFF. The full variable domain, completed using reference TRBV5-1 and TRBJ1-1, is KAGVTQTPRYLIKTRGQQVTLSCSPISGHRSVSWYQQTPGQGLQFLFEYFSETQRNKGNFPGRFSGRQFSNSRSEMNVSTLELGDSALYLCASSLDGPSTEAFFGQGTRLTVV.

With regard to this clonotype: A read error may produce the germline difference seen at one junction end. The chain joins TRBV7-7 to TRBJ2-7; 9 bases are a match to TRBD2. Germline assignment: CDR1 SSHAT and CDR2 FNYEAQ (reference sequence). The CDR3 has 15 residues. CDR3: CASSLGSSGTYEQYF. CDR3 DNA sequence: TGTGCTAGCAGTCTAGGGTCTAGCGGGACCTACGAGCAGTACTTC.

The chain is built from TRBV2 and TRBJ2-7; D is perhaps TRBD2 (6 bases). V lost 3 bases to trimming and J lost 6 bases, with 9 bases between them. The CDR3 consists of 12 residues. From germline, CDR1 is SNHLY and CDR2 FYNNEI. The CDR3 DNA follows: TGTGCCAGCAGTGATCGGGGGTCCGAGCAGTACTTC. Protein product: CASSDRGSEQYF.

Only a few counts were recorded for this clonotype. The chain recombines TRBV6-1 with TRBJ1-3, with 7 bases fitting TRBD1. This CDR3 has 19 amino acids. Germline-derived CDR1 and CDR2 are MNHNS and SASEGT. V lost 1 base to trimming and J lost 0 bases; unmatched junction nucleotides: 12. Here the CDR3 reads CASSEGLGDRATSGNTIYF. The CDR3 DNA reads TGTGCCAGCAGTGAAGGATTGGGAGACAGGGCTACCTCTGGAAACACCATATATTTT.

This CDR3 is CASSQQASLRNEQFF. The CDR3 region has the DNA TGTGCCAGCAGCCAACAGGCCTCTCTAAGGAATGAGCAGTTCTTC. J is TRBJ2-1 and V is TRBV16; D gene unclear. CDR1 and CDR2 from the germline V gene are KGHSY and FQNENV. The CDR3 spans 15 residues. V gave up 2 bases and J gave up 7 bases, with 15 bases separating them.

The table lists this clonotype with many counts. The rearrangement links TRBV5-1 to TRBJ2-7; D might be TRBD1 or TRBD2, each matching 6 bases. CDR3 length equals 14 residues. Germline CDR1 and CDR2: SGHRS and YFSETQ. With 5 bases removed from V and 5 bases from J, the gap between germline ends came to 17 bases. CDR3 region: CASSVTLGGDEQYF. CDR3 nucleotide sequence: TGCGCCAGCAGTGTCACCCTGGGGGGCGACGAGCAGTACTTC.

J is TRBJ1-2 and V is TRBV5-1, with D hard to call. The CDR3 loop spans 13 amino acids. Per the germline V gene, CDR1 is SGHRS and CDR2 is YFSETQ. V gave up 1 base and J gave up 2 bases, with 6 bases separating them. Written as DNA, the CDR3 is TGCGCCAGCAGCTTGCAGGACAACTATGGCTACACCTTC. Protein product: CASSLQDNYGYTF.

The rearrangement joins TRBV10-2 to TRBJ2-5; 10 nucleotides match TRBD1. This CDR3 comprises 14 residues. V shed 4 bases and J 4 bases; nucleotides not matched to a gene: 3. Germline-derived CDR1 and CDR2 are WSHSY and SAAADI. The CDR3 sequence is CASSVRTGGETQYF. Written as DNA, the CDR3 is TGCGCCAGCAGTGTAAGGACAGGGGGAGAGACCCAGTACTTC.